This passage covers 4 T cell receptor beta chains from one sample sequenced in a study of T cells in narcolepsy. Sequenced by immunoSEQ multiplex PCR; TCRdb stores in-frame clones only, minus some. Among tens of thousands of clones listed, approximately 82% were seen once. The sequenced sample consisted of CD45RA- memory CD4+ T cells from PBMCs. These receptors were taken from a human donor with narcolepsy.

This chain connects TRBV5-4 to TRBJ2-5; D possibly matches TRBD1 or TRBD2 (5 bases each). V was clipped by 2 bases and J by 4 bases, with 12 bases between them. The germline V gene has CDR1 SGHNT and CDR2 YYREEE (reference sequence). The CDR3 covers 14 residues. The chain's CDR3 is CASSFPGRRETQYF. The CDR3 nucleotides are TGTGCCAGCAGCTTCCCGGGACGCCGAGAGACCCAGTACTTC. Full variable domain (rest looked up from reference TRBV5-4 and TRBJ2-5): ETGVTQSPTHLIKTRGQQVTLRCSSQSGHNTVSWYQQALGQGPQFIFQYYREEENGRGNFPPRFSGLQFPNYSSELNVNALELDDSALYLCASSFPGRRETQYFGPGTRLLVL.

J is TRBJ2-7 and V is TRBV28; the D is unclear. The germline V gene has CDR1 MDHEN and CDR2 SYDVKM. The CDR3 spans 14 residues. V lost 6 bases to trimming and J lost 3 bases, with 15 bases between them. DNA for the CDR3: TGTGCCAGCAGGGGCGGCACGGAGCGCTACGAGCAGTACTTC. This translates into CASRGGTERYEQYF.

This clone is medium-sized in the sample. This rearrangement joins TRBV5-6 to TRBJ1-2; 8 bases fit TRBD1. Trimming removed 4 bases from V and 8 bases from J; junction bases left unmatched: 16. CDR3 size: 16 residues. CDR1 and CDR2 from the germline V gene are SGHDT and YYEEEE. The DNA for the CDR3 is TGTGCCAGCAGCCTTCGGACAGGGAAAGTCCCCTTCGGCTACACCTTC. This encodes CASSLRTGKVPFGYTF.

The V and J genes are TRBV2 and TRBJ1-4, with TRBD1 as a possible D gene (6 bases). The germline V gene encodes CDR1 SNHLY and CDR2 FYNNEI. Trimming took off 7 bases at V and 0 bases at J, with 9 bases between the two ends. The CDR3 is 14 residues long. CDR3 sequence (DNA): TGTGCCAGCAACTACAGGGCAACTAATGAAAAACTGTTTTTT. Protein product: CASNYRATNEKLFF.